The present TCR beta chain was sequenced within a study of regulatory T cells in long-lasting Graves disease. Time point of the sample: persistent/refractory GD, antithyroid drugs over 5 years with positive TRAb. PBMCs were the source of the RNA used for TCR sequencing. Building the TCR beta libraries relied on iRepertoire HTBI primers, and CDR3 regions underwent Arm-PCR. TCRdb redid the calling of the multiplex PCR reads with MiXCR, one entry per CDR3 protein. The sample has 600,000 to 800,000 distinct CDR3 sequences, 25% to 30% seen once; the top ten hold under 55%. This clonotype was observed a few times. The CDR3 runs 14 residues. Trimming removed 5 bases at V and 7 bases at J, with 17 bases between. In germline, CDR1 is LGHNT, CDR2 FRNRAP.

Sequenced here: peripheral blood mononuclear cells (PBMCs), sampled when the disease was refractory, from a patient treated with antithyroid drugs. V is TRBV12-5 and J is TRBJ2-5, with no clear D. This sequence originates from a female donor with Graves disease. CDR3 bases: TGTGCTAGTGGTCTCGACCTGGGAACGGGGACCCAGTACTTC. Protein product: CASGLDLGTGTQYF.